The present entry profiles one T cell receptor (beta chain) with its context. The target antigen is unknown. These data belong to a study of identifying expanded T cells in peripheral blood. Collection occurred without any documented infections or immune events in donors. The assay was immunoSEQ multiplex PCR, and TCRdb's table has in-frame clones only and misses some. This table has more than 75,000 clones, around 86% appearing once. The CDR3 totals 18 residues. CDR1 and CDR2 from the germline V gene are SGHVS and FQNEAQ. Trimming cost V 5 bases and J 4 bases; bases outside gene matches: 17. General study findings and limits: Differentially abundant clones: 0.95 to 1.5 between replicates, approximately 15 at about two weeks, 18 to 20 at four. Two-week clone count variance significantly increased as total template count grew.

Sequenced sample: blood. The clonotype originates from a person aged 18-70 years in good health. The J gene is TRBJ2-1, the V gene TRBV7-8; 7 bases map to TRBD2. The CDR3 here is CASSTPRGVGKFYNEQFF. CDR3 bases: TGTGCCAGCAGCACCCCTCGGGGGGTCGGAAAGTTTTACAATGAGCAGTTCTTC.